The present T cell receptor beta chain was sequenced within a study of cytomegalovirus exposure and HLA in healthy donors. The PCR was carried out with 60 Vbeta primers and 13 Jbeta primers. The assay was immunoSEQ multiplex PCR, and TCRdb's table has in-frame clones only and misses some. The table records approximately 120,000 clones, 73% of them present only once. As regards this clone: Its target is unknown.

Trimming removed 3 bases from V and 1 base from J; junction bases left unmatched: 6. Germline assignment: CDR1 SGHDT and CDR2 YYEEEE. The CDR3 contains 16 residues. Study-level results: CMV antigen specificity was confirmed in vitro for a few CMV-associated chains. Rates of TCR association differed by HLA locus in a later analysis, with DRB1 highest and HLA-C lowest. With further analysis later on, most CMV-associated TCR beta chains appeared HLA-restricted.

Donors likely had unrecorded immune exposures despite being nominally healthy when sampled. The receptor's source is a man aged 60 to 75 in good health and CMV-seropositive. The V call is TRBV5-6, the J call TRBJ2-3, with 9 positions matching TRBD2. Sequencing was done on a sample of PBMCs. The CDR3 DNA sequence: TGTGCCAGCAGCTCCCCCTCTAGCGGGGGCACAGATACGCAGTATTTT. Translating gives CASSSPSSGGTDTQYF.